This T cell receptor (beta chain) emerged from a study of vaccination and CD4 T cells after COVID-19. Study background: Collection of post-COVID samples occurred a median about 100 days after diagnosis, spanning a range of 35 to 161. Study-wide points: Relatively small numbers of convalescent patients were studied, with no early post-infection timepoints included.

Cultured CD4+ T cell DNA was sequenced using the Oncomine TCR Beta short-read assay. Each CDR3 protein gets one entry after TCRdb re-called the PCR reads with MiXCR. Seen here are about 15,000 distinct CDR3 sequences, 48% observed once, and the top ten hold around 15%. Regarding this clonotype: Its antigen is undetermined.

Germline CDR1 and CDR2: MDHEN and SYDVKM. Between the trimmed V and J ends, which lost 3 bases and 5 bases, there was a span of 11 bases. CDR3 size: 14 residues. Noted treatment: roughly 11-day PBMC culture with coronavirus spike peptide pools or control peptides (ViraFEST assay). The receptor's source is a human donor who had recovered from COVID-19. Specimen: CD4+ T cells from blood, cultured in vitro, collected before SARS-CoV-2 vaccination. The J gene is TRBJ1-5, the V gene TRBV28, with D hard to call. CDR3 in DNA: TGTGCCAGCAGTTTCCCAGAGTCCTATCAGCCCCAGCATTTT. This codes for CASSFPESYQPQHF.